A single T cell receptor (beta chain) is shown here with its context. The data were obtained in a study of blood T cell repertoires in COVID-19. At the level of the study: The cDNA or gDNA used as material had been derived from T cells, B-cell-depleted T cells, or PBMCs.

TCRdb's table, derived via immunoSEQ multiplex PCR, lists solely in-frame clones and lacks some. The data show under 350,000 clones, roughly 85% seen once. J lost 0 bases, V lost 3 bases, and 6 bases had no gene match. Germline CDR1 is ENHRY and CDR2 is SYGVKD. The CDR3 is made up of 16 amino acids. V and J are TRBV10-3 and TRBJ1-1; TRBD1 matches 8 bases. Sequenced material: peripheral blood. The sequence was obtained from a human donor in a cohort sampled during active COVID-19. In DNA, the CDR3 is TGTGCCATCAGTGATCGGACAGGGAGCATGAACACTGAAGCTTTCTTT. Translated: CAISDRTGSMNTEAFF.